This is a list of T cell receptor beta chains from one sample in a study of response to subunit inactivated influenza vaccine. One entry per CDR3 protein results from TCRdb running MiXCR on the RT-PCR reads. There are a few hundred thousand distinct CDR3 sequences in the sample; 12% to 15% occur only once, and around 10% lies in the top ten. Sequencing used PBMCs from blood, obtained roughly 13 days after vaccination. These receptors all come from a man aged 45-60 years who received an inactivated influenza vaccine. CDR3s include the opening cysteine and the closing phenylalanine or tryptophan. The D gene is left open where the match is weak. Expanded clones are given a class, and other clones once, few, many or no size at all.

abundance,j_gene,v_gene,d_gene,CDR3nt,CDR3aa
few,TRBJ1-3,TRBV7-2,NA,TGTGCCAGCAGCTTAGTGACCGTTCCCCCTGGAAACACCATATATTTT,CASSLVTVPPGNTIYF
few,TRBJ1-5,TRBV7-2,NA,TGTGCCAGCAGCGTCCACAATGATCAGCCCCAGCATTTT,CASSVHNDQPQHF
many,TRBJ2-6,TRBV12-3/TRBV12-4,TRBD2,TGTGCCAGCAGTTTGGGGGGAGGGAGCTCTGGGGCCAACGTCCTGACTTTC,CASSLGGGSSGANVLTF
many,TRBJ1-1,TRBV10-3,NA,TGTGCCATATCCCAGTCAGCCCTGAACACTGAAGCTTTCTTT,CAISQSALNTEAFF
few,TRBJ2-7,TRBV2,NA,TGTGCCAGCAGTGCAACGGGACGGGTGCCCTACGAGCAGTACTTC,CASSATGRVPYEQYF
NA,TRBJ2-7,TRBV4-1,TRBD1,TGCGCCAGCAGCCATTTTCCCCAGGGGGCGGCCTACGAGCAGTACTTC,CASSHFPQGAAYEQYF
many,TRBJ2-1,TRBV3-1,TRBD2,TGTGCCAGCAGCCACCTTCTTGCGGGAGGGGTAGATGAGCAGTTCTTC,CASSHLLAGGVDEQFF
NA,TRBJ2-6,TRBV4-2,NA,TGTGCCAGCAGCGACTGGGGTTCTGGGGCCAACGTCCTGACTTTC,CASSDWGSGANVLTF
once,TRBJ2-3,TRBV11-2,NA,TGTGCCAGCAGCCCAACCTTAGGCCAGGGACCAGATACGCAGTATTTT,CASSPTLGQGPDTQYF
few,TRBJ1-5,TRBV4-1,NA,TGCGCCAGCAGCCAAACAGGTCTAAGCGGTCAGCCCCAGCATTTT,CASSQTGLSGQPQHF
NA,TRBJ2-2,TRBV4-3,TRBD2,TGCGCCAGCAGCCAAGATGTCGGGAGGTTCACCGGGGAGCTGTTTTTT,CASSQDVGRFTGELFF
NA,TRBJ1-1,TRBV7-6,NA,TGTGCCAGCAGCCCCCGCCCGGGGGCAAAGAGGGACACTGAAGCTTTCTTT,CASSPRPGAKRDTEAFF
few,TRBJ1-1,TRBV11-2,TRBD1,TGTGCCAGCAGCCTCATTACAGGGGTACGTACTGAAGCTTTCTTT,CASSLITGVRTEAFF
NA,TRBJ2-2,TRBV7-9,NA,TGTGCCAGCAGCCCGACAGGCATGGAGCTGTTTTTT,CASSPTGMELFF
few,TRBJ2-6,TRBV5-1,NA,TGCGCCAGCAGCGACGGTACGGGGGCCAACGTCCTGACTTTC,CASSDGTGANVLTF
few,TRBJ2-5,TRBV12-3/TRBV12-4,TRBD1,TGTGCCAGCAGTCCCGGGACAGGGGTTGGAGAGACCCAGTACTTC,CASSPGTGVGETQYF
few,TRBJ2-3,TRBV10-3,NA,TGTGCCACCCAGTCTAGGGAGAGAAGGACAGATACGCAGTATTTT,CATQSRERRTDTQYF
NA,TRBJ1-4,TRBV6-5,TRBD1,TGTGCCAGCAGTTACTCAGGGGGCGCAAAACTGTTTTTT,CASSYSGGAKLFF
NA,TRBJ1-1,TRBV12-3/TRBV12-4,NA,TGTGCCAGCACCGAGTTTCAGGGAAACACTGAAGCTTTCTTT,CASTEFQGNTEAFF
few,TRBJ1-1,TRBV29-1,NA,TGCAGCGTAAACGTGGGGGGGTTTAAAACTGAAGCTTTCTTT,CSVNVGGFKTEAFF
few,TRBJ2-1,TRBV6-1,TRBD1,TGTGCCAGCAGAAACGACAGGGGGCTGACCTACAATGAGCAGTTCTTC,CASRNDRGLTYNEQFF
few,TRBJ2-1,TRBV6-2/TRBV6-3,NA,TGTGCCAGCAGTTACGGGAGTACGGCTACCTACAATGAGCAGTTCTTC,CASSYGSTATYNEQFF
NA,TRBJ2-2,TRBV20-1,TRBD2,TGCAGTGCCACACTAGCGCTGTCGTCCGGGGAGCTGTTTTTT,CSATLALSSGELFF
few,TRBJ1-1,TRBV15,NA,TGTGCCTCTAAGGGGCGGCCGAACACTGAAGCTTTCTTT,CASKGRPNTEAFF
few,TRBJ1-5,TRBV6-2/TRBV6-3,NA,TGTGCCAGCAGCCGACGGCGGCCTAATCAGCCCCAGCATTTT,CASSRRRPNQPQHF
NA,TRBJ2-1,TRBV7-3,NA,TGTGCCGGGCCTAGCAATGAGCAGTTCTTC,CAGPSNEQFF
NA,TRBJ2-1,TRBV11-1,NA,TGTGCCAGCAGCTTAGCCCCCAGACAGGCTAACAATGAGCAGTTCTTC,CASSLAPRQANNEQFF
NA,TRBJ2-3,TRBV29-1,NA,TGCAGCGCCCTAAAGGCAGATACGCAGTATTTT,CSALKADTQYF
few,TRBJ1-5,TRBV28,NA,TGTGCCAGCAGACTTTCGAAGTTCAATCAGCCCCAGCATTTT,CASRLSKFNQPQHF
few,TRBJ2-7,TRBV11-2,NA,TGTGCCACCCGACGGGCCTACCGGGGCGGCCCCTACGAGCAGTACTTC,CATRRAYRGGPYEQYF
few,TRBJ2-1,TRBV11-2,NA,TGTGCCAGCAGCTTGTTCTGGGATTCGCAGTTCTTC,CASSLFWDSQFF
few,TRBJ2-7,TRBV7-2,TRBD2,TGTGCCAGCAGCTCCTTTTGGGAGGGCCCTAACTACGAGCAGTACTTC,CASSSFWEGPNYEQYF
NA,TRBJ2-2,TRBV4-1,TRBD2,TGCGCCAGCAGCCAATCAGGGGCGGGAGGGATCACCGGGGAGCTGTTTTTT,CASSQSGAGGITGELFF
NA,TRBJ2-7,TRBV5-1,TRBD2,TGCGCCAGCAGCTTGGGGCTTGGGACTAGCGGGAGTATCTACGAGCAGTACTTC,CASSLGLGTSGSIYEQYF
NA,TRBJ2-2,TRBV20-1,NA,TGCAGTGCTAGAGGGGGGGGGCTCGGGGAGCTGTTTTTT,CSARGGGLGELFF
NA,TRBJ2-5,TRBV27,TRBD1,TGTGCCAGCAGGACAGGGATGCAGACCCAGTACTTC,CASRTGMQTQYF
many,TRBJ1-1,TRBV29-1,NA,TGCAGCGTCGCAGATAACACTGAAGCTTTCTTT,CSVADNTEAFF
few,TRBJ2-1,TRBV12-3/TRBV12-4,NA,TGTGCCAGCAGTTCCGACGGCTCCTACAATGAGCAGTTCTTC,CASSSDGSYNEQFF
few,TRBJ2-7,TRBV4-3,NA,TGCGCCAGCAGCCAAGAATACTGGACCTACGAGCAGTACTTC,CASSQEYWTYEQYF
many,TRBJ2-7,TRBV7-2,TRBD1,TGTGCCAGCAGCTTAGAGGGACAGCAATCCTACGAGCAGTACTTC,CASSLEGQQSYEQYF
few,TRBJ2-7,TRBV20-1,NA,TGCAGTGCTAGAGATCTAGGACAGACCTACGAGCAGTACTTC,CSARDLGQTYEQYF
few,TRBJ2-7,TRBV4-2,TRBD2,TGTGCCAGCAGCCAAGAAAGCGGGGCCACCTACGAGCAGTACTTC,CASSQESGATYEQYF
NA,TRBJ2-2,TRBV20-1,TRBD1,TGCAGTGCTAGAGCTGTCCAGGGGGCCGGGGAGCTGTTTTTT,CSARAVQGAGELFF
few,TRBJ1-6,TRBV4-3,NA,TGCGCCAGCAGCCCTAATGGGGGGGATAAGGTTATTTCACCCCTCCACTTT,CASSPNGGDKVISPLHF
many,TRBJ2-5,TRBV5-1,NA,TGCGCCAGCAGCTTGCAGGAGGGCCTTCTGGAGACCCAGTACTTC,CASSLQEGLLETQYF
few,TRBJ2-2,TRBV12-3/TRBV12-4,TRBD2,TGTGCCAGCAGTTTAGCGGGAGGGTACACCGGGGAGCTGTTTTTT,CASSLAGGYTGELFF
few,TRBJ1-1,TRBV28,NA,TGTGCCAGCAGTTTATTTCTGACAGCTTACCAGGAAGCTTTCTTT,CASSLFLTAYQEAFF
many,TRBJ2-1,TRBV28,NA,TGTGCCAGCACTACTGGTCTGGGCTCCTACAATGAGCAGTTCTTC,CASTTGLGSYNEQFF
NA,TRBJ2-2,TRBV5-5,NA,TGTGCCAGCAGCCAACACTTGCACACCGGGGAGCTGTTTTTT,CASSQHLHTGELFF
many,TRBJ2-2,TRBV4-3,NA,TGCGCCAGCAGCCGGGTTGATGGCGTCACCGGGGAGCTGTTTTTT,CASSRVDGVTGELFF
NA,TRBJ2-3,TRBV15,NA,TGTGCCACCAGCAGAGAAACAGGCACAGATACGCAGTATTTT,CATSRETGTDTQYF
many,TRBJ1-4,TRBV5-1,NA,TGCGCCAGCAGCCGGGGTACTAATGAAAAACTGTTTTTT,CASSRGTNEKLFF
NA,TRBJ1-1,TRBV5-1,NA,TGCGCCAGCAGCTTGAACAAAGGATACACTGAAGCTTTCTTT,CASSLNKGYTEAFF
NA,TRBJ2-5,TRBV4-2,NA,TGTGCCAGCAGCCAAGGACAAGGTAGCGGAGACCAAGAGACCCAGTACTTC,CASSQGQGSGDQETQYF